These T cell receptor beta chains were read from a single sample in a study of CD8 T cells in Susac syndrome. Via MiXCR, TCRdb re-called the immunoSEQ multiplex PCR reads, giving one row per CDR3 protein. The sample lists about 190,000 distinct CDR3 sequences; 85% to 95% were seen once. Sequencing was carried out using CD4+ T cells from PBMCs. These receptors came from a human donor in good health. Each CDR3 is given with its conserved first and last residue. D genes are given only for firm matches. Part of the rows lack a size; the others show once, few, many or a class for expanded clones.

CDR3nt: TGTGCCAGCAGCCAAGTCCCCTCCACTGAAGCTTTCTTT
CDR3aa: CASSQVPSTEAFF
j_gene: TRBJ1-1
abundance: NA
d_gene: NA
v_gene: TRBV3-1

CDR3nt: TGTGCCAGCAGTGAAGAGACCCAGTACTTC
CDR3aa: CASSEETQYF
j_gene: TRBJ2-5
abundance: few
d_gene: NA
v_gene: TRBV2

CDR3nt: TGCGCCAGCAGCCAGATTTTAGAGGGGATGGGGATTCAGCCCCAGCATTTT
CDR3aa: CASSQILEGMGIQPQHF
j_gene: TRBJ1-5
abundance: NA
d_gene: NA
v_gene: TRBV4-1

CDR3nt: TGCAGTCCAGGGGACAGGCTCTATCCTCAAGCTTTCTTT
CDR3aa: CSPGDRLYPQAFF
j_gene: TRBJ1-1
abundance: NA
d_gene: TRBD1
v_gene: TRBV20-1

CDR3nt: TGTGCCACCCAGGGTGGTACAGGGGATCAGCCCCAGCATTTT
CDR3aa: CATQGGTGDQPQHF
j_gene: TRBJ1-5
abundance: NA
d_gene: TRBD1
v_gene: TRBV2

CDR3nt: TGTGCCAGCACCAGTCCCGGGACAGGGGAGGGAGCTTTCTTT
CDR3aa: CASTSPGTGEGAFF
j_gene: TRBJ1-1
abundance: NA
d_gene: TRBD1
v_gene: TRBV27

CDR3nt: TGTGCCAGCAGCTTCTTGGGACTAGCGGGAGCTCAGTTCTTC
CDR3aa: CASSFLGLAGAQFF
j_gene: TRBJ2-1
abundance: NA
d_gene: TRBD2
v_gene: TRBV7-9

CDR3nt: TGCGCCAGCAGCCCTCAACCTCAGTCGGGTAGAGAGGCCCAGTACTTC
CDR3aa: CASSPQPQSGREAQYF
j_gene: TRBJ2-5
abundance: NA
d_gene: NA
v_gene: TRBV4-1

CDR3nt: TGCAGCGTTGAAGGAGGATTTACCGGGGAGCTGTTTTTT
CDR3aa: CSVEGGFTGELFF
j_gene: TRBJ2-2
abundance: NA
d_gene: NA
v_gene: TRBV29-1

CDR3nt: TGCAGTGCTAGTGGGCAGGGGGAGGTTGAGGGTCAGCCCCAGCATTTT
CDR3aa: CSASGQGEVEGQPQHF
j_gene: TRBJ1-5
abundance: once
d_gene: TRBD1
v_gene: TRBV20-1

CDR3nt: TGCAGTGCTAGATGGTGGCCTAGCGGGAACACCGGGGAGCTGTTTTTT
CDR3aa: CSARWWPSGNTGELFF
j_gene: TRBJ2-2
abundance: NA
d_gene: TRBD2
v_gene: TRBV20-1

CDR3nt: TGTGCTAGTGGTTTGACAGGGGATGGGGAGCAGTTCTTC
CDR3aa: CASGLTGDGEQFF
j_gene: TRBJ2-1
abundance: NA
d_gene: TRBD1
v_gene: TRBV12-5

CDR3nt: TGTGCCAGCAGCCTGGTCGGGAGCCCAGGCGCCTACGAGCAGTACTTC
CDR3aa: CASSLVGSPGAYEQYF
j_gene: TRBJ2-7
abundance: NA
d_gene: NA
v_gene: TRBV7-8

CDR3nt: TGTGCCAGCAGCTTAGTGGGACAGGTTTTTGAGCAGTTCTTC
CDR3aa: CASSLVGQVFEQFF
j_gene: TRBJ2-1
abundance: NA
d_gene: TRBD1
v_gene: TRBV7-2

CDR3nt: TGTGCCAGCAGTTTTCCCCTTAACTATGGCTACACCTTC
CDR3aa: CASSFPLNYGYTF
j_gene: TRBJ1-2
abundance: NA
d_gene: NA
v_gene: TRBV12-3/TRBV12-4

CDR3nt: TGCAGCGTTGCCTCGGGGCGTTATGGCTACACCTTC
CDR3aa: CSVASGRYGYTF
j_gene: TRBJ1-2
abundance: NA
d_gene: NA
v_gene: TRBV29-1

CDR3nt: TGTGCCTGGAGTGCTTTTGTTTCCGGGGAGCTGTTTTTT
CDR3aa: CAWSAFVSGELFF
j_gene: TRBJ2-2
abundance: NA
d_gene: NA
v_gene: TRBV30

CDR3nt: TGTGCCAGCAGCGTAGGCGGGCGAGCCTCCTACGAGCAGTACTTC
CDR3aa: CASSVGGRASYEQYF
j_gene: TRBJ2-7
abundance: NA
d_gene: NA
v_gene: TRBV9

CDR3nt: TGTGCCAGCAGTTCCCTATTTTTTGGGGGGGTATCTGGGGCCAACGTCCTGACTTTC
CDR3aa: CASSSLFFGGVSGANVLTF
j_gene: TRBJ2-6
abundance: NA
d_gene: TRBD2
v_gene: TRBV12-3/TRBV12-4

CDR3nt: TGTGCCAGCAGCCGGAGCGGCCTCGGCACAGATACGCAGTATTTT
CDR3aa: CASSRSGLGTDTQYF
j_gene: TRBJ2-3
abundance: NA
d_gene: NA
v_gene: TRBV7-2

CDR3nt: TGTGCCAGCAGGAAGGGGGTAGTTAACTATGGCTACACCTTC
CDR3aa: CASRKGVVNYGYTF
j_gene: TRBJ1-2
abundance: NA
d_gene: NA
v_gene: TRBV27

CDR3nt: TGCAGCGTTGAGGCGGGTGAAAAACTGTTTTTT
CDR3aa: CSVEAGEKLFF
j_gene: TRBJ1-4
abundance: NA
d_gene: NA
v_gene: TRBV29-1

CDR3nt: TGTGCCAGCAGTTTATCGTTCGGTGGTGAGTTCTTC
CDR3aa: CASSLSFGGEFF
j_gene: TRBJ2-1
abundance: NA
d_gene: NA
v_gene: TRBV27

CDR3nt: TGTGCCAGCAGTTACTCCTTGTCCTCTGGGGCCAACGTCCTGACTTTC
CDR3aa: CASSYSLSSGANVLTF
j_gene: TRBJ2-6
abundance: NA
d_gene: NA
v_gene: TRBV6-5

CDR3nt: TGCAGTGCTAGAGATATGACAGCTCACTCCTACGAGCAGTACTTC
CDR3aa: CSARDMTAHSYEQYF
j_gene: TRBJ2-7
abundance: NA
d_gene: NA
v_gene: TRBV20-1

CDR3nt: TGTGCCAGTAGTATCGGGGGCGACTCCTACGAGCAGTACTTC
CDR3aa: CASSIGGDSYEQYF
j_gene: TRBJ2-7
abundance: NA
d_gene: NA
v_gene: TRBV19

CDR3nt: TGTGCCACCAGTGATGGGCTAAACACCGGGGAGCTGTTTTTT
CDR3aa: CATSDGLNTGELFF
j_gene: TRBJ2-2
abundance: NA
d_gene: NA
v_gene: TRBV24-1

CDR3nt: TGTGCCAGCAGCATCGGGATGAGGGCTTTCTTT
CDR3aa: CASSIGMRAFF
j_gene: TRBJ1-1
abundance: NA
d_gene: NA
v_gene: TRBV11-2

CDR3nt: TGTGCCAGCAGTTACTCCCCGGGCCAGGGGGGCGAGCAGTTCTTC
CDR3aa: CASSYSPGQGGEQFF
j_gene: TRBJ2-1
abundance: NA
d_gene: NA
v_gene: TRBV6-2/TRBV6-3